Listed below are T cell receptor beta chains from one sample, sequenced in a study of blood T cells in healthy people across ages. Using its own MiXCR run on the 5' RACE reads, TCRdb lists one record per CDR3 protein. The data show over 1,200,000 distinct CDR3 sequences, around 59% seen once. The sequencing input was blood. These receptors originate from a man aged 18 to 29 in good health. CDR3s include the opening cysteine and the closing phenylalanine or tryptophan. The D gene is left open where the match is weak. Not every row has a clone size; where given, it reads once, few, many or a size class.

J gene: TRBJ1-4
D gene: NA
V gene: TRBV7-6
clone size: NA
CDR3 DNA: TGTGCCAGCAGCTTAATGGGGGCCCCAACTGAAAAACTGTTTTTT
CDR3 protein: CASSLMGAPTEKLFF

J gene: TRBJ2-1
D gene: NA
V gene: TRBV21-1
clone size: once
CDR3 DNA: TGTGCCAGCAGCGCGCCGGGCCTTGGGGAGTTCTTC
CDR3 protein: CASSAPGLGEFF

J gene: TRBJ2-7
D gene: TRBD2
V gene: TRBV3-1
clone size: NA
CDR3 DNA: TGTGCCAGCAGCCAACAATTAGCGGGCTCCTACAATGAGCAGTACTTC
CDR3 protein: CASSQQLAGSYNEQYF

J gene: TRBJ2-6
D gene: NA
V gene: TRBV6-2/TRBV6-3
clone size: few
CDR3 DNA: TGTGCCAGCAGTCCCGTGGCAGGGTATAACGGGGCCAACGTCCTGACTTTC
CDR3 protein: CASSPVAGYNGANVLTF

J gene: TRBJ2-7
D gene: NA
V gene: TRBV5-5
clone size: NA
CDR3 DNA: TGTGTCAGCAGCTTGGACCGGGACATAGGCAGCTACGAGCAGTACTTC
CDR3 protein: CVSSLDRDIGSYEQYF

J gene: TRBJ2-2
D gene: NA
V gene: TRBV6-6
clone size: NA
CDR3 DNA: TGTGCCAGCAGTTACTCAGAAGGGATCGGGGAGCTGTTTTTT
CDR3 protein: CASSYSEGIGELFF

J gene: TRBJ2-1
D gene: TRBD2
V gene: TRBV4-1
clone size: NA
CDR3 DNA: TGCGCCAGCAGCCAAGGGCGGGGGGCCTCCTACAATGAGCAGTTCTTC
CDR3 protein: CASSQGRGASYNEQFF

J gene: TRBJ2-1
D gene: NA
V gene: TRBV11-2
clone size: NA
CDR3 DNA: TGTGCCAGCAGCTCCACTGTGAGGGGCAACTACAATGAGCAGTTCTTC
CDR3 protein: CASSSTVRGNYNEQFF

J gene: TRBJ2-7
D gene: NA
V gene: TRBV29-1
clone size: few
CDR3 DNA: TGCAGCGTTAATCAGGGACACGAGCAGTACTTC
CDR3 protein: CSVNQGHEQYF

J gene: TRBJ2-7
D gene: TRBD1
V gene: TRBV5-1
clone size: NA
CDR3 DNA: TGTGCCAGCTCCGGGACAGCGAGCTCCTACGAGCAGTACTTC
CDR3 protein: CASSGTASSYEQYF

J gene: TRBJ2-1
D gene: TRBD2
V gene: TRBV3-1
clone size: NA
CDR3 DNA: TGTGCCAGCAGCCAACGCGGGGGGGCGGGAAATGAGCAGTTCTTC
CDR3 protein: CASSQRGGAGNEQFF

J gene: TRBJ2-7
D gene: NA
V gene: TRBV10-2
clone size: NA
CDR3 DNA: TGCGCCAGCATAAGGGAAAGGACTCCGATCTACGAGCAGTACTTC
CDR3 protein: CASIRERTPIYEQYF

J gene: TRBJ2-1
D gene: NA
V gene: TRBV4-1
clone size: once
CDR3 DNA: TGCGCCAGCAGCCAAGAACCACCAAATTCCTACAATGAGCAGTTCTTC
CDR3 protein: CASSQEPPNSYNEQFF

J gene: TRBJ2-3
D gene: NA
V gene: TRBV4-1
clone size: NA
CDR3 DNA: TGCGCCAGCAGCCCCGAACAGCGTAGCACAGATACGCAGTATTTT
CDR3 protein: CASSPEQRSTDTQYF

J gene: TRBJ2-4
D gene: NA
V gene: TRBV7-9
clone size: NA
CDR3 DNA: TGTGCCAGCAGCTTAGCGGTCGGGACTCTGGCCATCTCCAAAAACATTCAGTACTTC
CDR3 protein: CASSLAVGTLAISKNIQYF

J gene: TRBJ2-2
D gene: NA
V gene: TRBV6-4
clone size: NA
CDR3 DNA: TGTGCCAGCAGTGACTCCGGGGGCGCACCCGGGGAGTTGTTTTTT
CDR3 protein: CASSDSGGAPGELFF

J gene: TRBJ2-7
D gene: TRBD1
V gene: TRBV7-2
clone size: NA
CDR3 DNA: TGTGCCAGCAGCTTTTTACAGGGGAAATCCTACGAGCAGTACTTC
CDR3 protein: CASSFLQGKSYEQYF

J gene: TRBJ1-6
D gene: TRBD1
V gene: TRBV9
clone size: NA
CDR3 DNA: TGTGCCAGCAGCTATACAGGGGACCCTACCTATAATTCACCCCTCCACTTT
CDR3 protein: CASSYTGDPTYNSPLHF

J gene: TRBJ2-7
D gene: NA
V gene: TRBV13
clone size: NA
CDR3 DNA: TGTGCCAGCAGCTTGGAAGATAATTACGAGCAGTACTTC
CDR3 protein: CASSLEDNYEQYF

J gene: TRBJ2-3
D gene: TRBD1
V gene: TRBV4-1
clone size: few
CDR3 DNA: TGCGCCAGCAGCAATCCGGGACAGACTACAGATACGCAGTATTTT
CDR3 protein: CASSNPGQTTDTQYF

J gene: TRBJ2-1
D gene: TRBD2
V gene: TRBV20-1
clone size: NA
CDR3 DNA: TGCAGTGCGCGGACTAGCGGGGTACTTTACAATGAGCAGTTCTTC
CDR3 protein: CSARTSGVLYNEQFF

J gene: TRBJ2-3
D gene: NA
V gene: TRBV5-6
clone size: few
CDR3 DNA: TGTGCCAGCAGTCCGGCTAGCGCCCATACGCAGTATTTT
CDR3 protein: CASSPASAHTQYF

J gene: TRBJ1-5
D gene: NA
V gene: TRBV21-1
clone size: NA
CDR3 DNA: TGTGCCAGCAGCATTAGACCAAACAGACAGGGGGCAGGTAGCAATCAGCCCCAGCATTTT
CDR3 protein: CASSIRPNRQGAGSNQPQHF

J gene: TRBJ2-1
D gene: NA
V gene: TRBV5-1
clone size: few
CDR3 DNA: TGCGCCAGCAGCTTAATCGACCTGTTGATTAATGAGCAGTTCTTC
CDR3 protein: CASSLIDLLINEQFF

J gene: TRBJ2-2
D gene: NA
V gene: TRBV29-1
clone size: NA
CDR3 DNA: TGCAGCGTTTGGACAGACCTTGTGGACCGGGAGCTGTTTTTT
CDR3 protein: CSVWTDLVDRELFF

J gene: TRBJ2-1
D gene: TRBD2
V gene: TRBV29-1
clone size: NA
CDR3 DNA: TGCAGCGTTGAGGGACTAGCCCGGGTCGGGTTAGCCTACAATGAGCAGTTCTTC
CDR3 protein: CSVEGLARVGLAYNEQFF

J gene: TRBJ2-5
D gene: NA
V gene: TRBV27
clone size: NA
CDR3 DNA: TGTGCCAGTGGATTGTTAGGAAAAGAGACCCAGTACTTC
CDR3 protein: CASGLLGKETQYF

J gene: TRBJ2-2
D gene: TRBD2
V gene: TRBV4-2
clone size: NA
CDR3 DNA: TGTGCCAGCAGCCAAGATACTAGCGGGATGAACACCGGGGAGCTGTTTTTT
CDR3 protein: CASSQDTSGMNTGELFF

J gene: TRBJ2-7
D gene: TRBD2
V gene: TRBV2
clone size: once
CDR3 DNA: TGTGCCAGCAGTGAATTCTCTAGCGGGAGGGACTACGAGCAGTACTTC
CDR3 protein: CASSEFSSGRDYEQYF

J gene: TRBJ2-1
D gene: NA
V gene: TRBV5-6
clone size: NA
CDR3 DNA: TGTGCCAGCAGCTTGGCGGTCGGGAGGCAGTTCTTC
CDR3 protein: CASSLAVGRQFF

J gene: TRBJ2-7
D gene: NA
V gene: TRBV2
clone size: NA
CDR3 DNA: TGTGCCAGCCTCCCCGAGAATTCCTACGAGCAGTACTTC
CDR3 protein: CASLPENSYEQYF

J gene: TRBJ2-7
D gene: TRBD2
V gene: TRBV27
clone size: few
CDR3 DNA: TGTGCCAGCAGTTTATGGCCCCCGACTAGCGGGGATCTCTCCTACGAGCAGTACTTC
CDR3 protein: CASSLWPPTSGDLSYEQYF

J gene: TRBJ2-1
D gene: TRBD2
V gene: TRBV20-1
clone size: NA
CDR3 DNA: TGCAGTGCTACCGGAAGCGGGAGCTCCTACAATGAGCAGTTCTTC
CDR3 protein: CSATGSGSSYNEQFF

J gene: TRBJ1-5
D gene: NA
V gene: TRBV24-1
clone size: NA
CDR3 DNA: TGTGCCACCAGTCAGGGAGGCAGCAATCAGCCCCAGCATTTT
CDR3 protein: CATSQGGSNQPQHF

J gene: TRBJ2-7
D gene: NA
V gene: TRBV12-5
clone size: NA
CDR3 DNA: TGTGCTAGTGGTCCGACTTCGCGGAACGAGCAGTACTTC
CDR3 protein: CASGPTSRNEQYF

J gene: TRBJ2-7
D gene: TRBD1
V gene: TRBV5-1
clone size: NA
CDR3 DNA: TGCGCCAGCAGAGACAGGGAGTTTTACGGGCAGTACTTC
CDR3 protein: CASRDREFYGQYF

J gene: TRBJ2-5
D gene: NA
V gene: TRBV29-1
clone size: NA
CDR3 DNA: TGCAGCGTTGACCGACGGTACCAAGAGACCCAGTACTTC
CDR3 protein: CSVDRRYQETQYF

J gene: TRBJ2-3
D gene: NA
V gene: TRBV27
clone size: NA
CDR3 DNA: TGTGCCAGCAGTTCCAAACGTTCGGGACCAAGCACAGATACGCAGTATTTT
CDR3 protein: CASSSKRSGPSTDTQYF

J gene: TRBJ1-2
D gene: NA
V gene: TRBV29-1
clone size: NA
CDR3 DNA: TGCAGCGTCGTGGACACCAGGCAGAACTATGGCTACACCTTC
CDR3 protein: CSVVDTRQNYGYTF

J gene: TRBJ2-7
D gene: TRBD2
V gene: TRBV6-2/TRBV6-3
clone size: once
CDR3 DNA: TGTGCCAGCAGTTACTCTGGGCGGGGGGGCCTCTCCGAGCAGTACTTC
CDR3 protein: CASSYSGRGGLSEQYF

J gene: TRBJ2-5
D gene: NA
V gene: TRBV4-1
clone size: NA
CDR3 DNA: TGCGCCAGCAGCCAGCCCCGTGGGAAAGAGCAGTACTTC
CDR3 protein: CASSQPRGKEQYF

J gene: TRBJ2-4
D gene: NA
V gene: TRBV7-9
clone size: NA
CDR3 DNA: TGTGCCAGCAGCCCCCCGAACGGGGCCCAGTACTTC
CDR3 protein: CASSPPNGAQYF

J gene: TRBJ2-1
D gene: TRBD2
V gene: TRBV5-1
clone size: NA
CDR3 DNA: TGCGCCAGCAGCTTGGAACTAGCGGGGCTCCCCCGCGATGAGCAGTTCTTC
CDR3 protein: CASSLELAGLPRDEQFF

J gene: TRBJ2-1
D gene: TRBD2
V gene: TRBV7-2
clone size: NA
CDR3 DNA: TGTGCCAGCAGCTCCACCCGGGAGGTAGAGTTCTTC
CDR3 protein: CASSSTREVEFF

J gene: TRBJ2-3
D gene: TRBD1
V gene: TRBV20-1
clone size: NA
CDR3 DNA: TGCAGTGCTAGGAACGCACAGGGGGCACCAGATACGCAGTATTTT
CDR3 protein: CSARNAQGAPDTQYF

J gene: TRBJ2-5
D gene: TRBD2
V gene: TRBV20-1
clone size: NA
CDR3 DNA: TGCAGTGCTAGAGTGGGTTCAGTGGGAGGGCGAGAGACCCAGTACTTC
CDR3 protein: CSARVGSVGGRETQYF

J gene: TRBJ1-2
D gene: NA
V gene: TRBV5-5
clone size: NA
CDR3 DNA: TGTGCCAGCAGCTTAGTAGGGAATGGCTACACCTTC
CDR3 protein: CASSLVGNGYTF

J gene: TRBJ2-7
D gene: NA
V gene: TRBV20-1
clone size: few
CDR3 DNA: TGCAGTGCTCTAGTGGCCGGAGAGGGGGTGAGGGAGCAGTACTTC
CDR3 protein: CSALVAGEGVREQYF

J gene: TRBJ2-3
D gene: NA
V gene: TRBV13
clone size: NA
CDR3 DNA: TGTGCCAGCAACCTCCGCTCGGGACTCCCGGCGGACCCCGATACGCAGTATTTT
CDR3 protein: CASNLRSGLPADPDTQYF

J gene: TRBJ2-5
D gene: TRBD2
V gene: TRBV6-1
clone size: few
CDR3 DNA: TGTGCCAGCACCAGACTAGCGGGGGACCAAGGAAAAGAGACCCAGTACTTC
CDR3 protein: CASTRLAGDQGKETQYF

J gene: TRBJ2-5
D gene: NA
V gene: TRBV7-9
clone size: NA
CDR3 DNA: TGTGCCAGCAGCTTATTTCTCAGCGCCCAAGAGACCCAGTACTTC
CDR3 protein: CASSLFLSAQETQYF

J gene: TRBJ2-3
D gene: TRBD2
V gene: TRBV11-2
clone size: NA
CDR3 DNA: TGTGCCAGCAGCTCCCCGACTAGCGGAGAGACAGATACGCAGTATTTT
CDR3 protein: CASSSPTSGETDTQYF

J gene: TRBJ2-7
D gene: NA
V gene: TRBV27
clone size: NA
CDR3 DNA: TGTGCCAGCAAGGCCTGGGCCGGCGACCACGAGCAGTACTTC
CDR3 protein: CASKAWAGDHEQYF

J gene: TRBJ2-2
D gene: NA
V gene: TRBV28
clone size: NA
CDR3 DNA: TGTGCCAGCAGTTCCGGGGGCTGGGTCGGGGAGCTGTTTTTT
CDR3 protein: CASSSGGWVGELFF

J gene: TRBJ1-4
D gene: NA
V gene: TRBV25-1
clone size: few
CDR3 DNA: TGTGCCAGCAGCGCAACAGGTTTCGGAAAACTGTTTTTT
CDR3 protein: CASSATGFGKLFF